The rows below give T cell receptor beta chains drawn from one sample of a study of T-cell reconstitution after alpha-beta-depleted transplantation in children. TCRdb ran MiXCR on the PCR reads and lists one entry per CDR3 protein. In the table there are approximately 590,000 distinct CDR3 sequences, roughly a tenth of which are singletons. The sequences come from PBMCs from the stem cell graft donor, collected from the stem cell graft. These receptor sequences come from a human donor who donated a stem cell graft to a child with acute myeloid leukemia. Both conserved end residues are part of each CDR3. The order of the fields is clone size, V gene, J gene, D gene, CDR3 length, CDR3 protein, CDR3 DNA. A D gene is named only where the DNA matches it firmly. Clone size is shown for a subset of rows, as once, few, many or a class of expanded clone.

>few|TRBV12-3/TRBV12-4|TRBJ1-1|.|14
CASSFGRINTEAFF
TGTGCCAGCAGTTTCGGGCGAATAAACACTGAAGCTTTCTTT
>few|TRBV6-5|TRBJ2-3|TRBD2|16
CASSYLLAGITDTQYF
TGTGCCAGCAGTTACCTCCTAGCGGGCATCACAGATACGCAGTATTTT
>.|TRBV5-8|TRBJ2-1|.|15
CASSFMGFSYNEQFF
TGTGCCAGCAGCTTTATGGGTTTCTCCTACAATGAGCAGTTCTTC
>few|TRBV18|TRBJ2-1|.|15
CASSPGRIGYNEQFF
TGTGCCAGCTCACCAGGGAGGATCGGCTACAATGAGCAGTTCTTC
>.|TRBV18|TRBJ2-7|.|14
CASSPYTGGNEQYF
TGTGCCAGCTCACCTTACACTGGAGGGAACGAGCAGTACTTC
>.|TRBV5-1|TRBJ1-1|.|14
CASSFSGDRNEAFF
TGCGCCAGCAGCTTTTCAGGGGACCGAAATGAAGCTTTCTTT
>few|TRBV5-1|TRBJ2-3|TRBD1|14
CASSVGQGGDTQYF
TGCGCCAGCAGCGTGGGACAGGGGGGAGATACGCAGTATTTT
>many|TRBV12-3/TRBV12-4|TRBJ1-3|TRBD1|12
CASGTGRNTIYF
TGTGCCAGTGGGACAGGGAGAAACACCATATATTTT
>.|TRBV5-1|TRBJ2-7|.|11
CASSSSTGQYF
TGCGCCAGCAGCTCCTCTACTGGGCAGTACTTC
>.|TRBV20-1|TRBJ2-7|TRBD2|14
CSARSPGLAYEQYF
TGCAGTGCTAGATCTCCGGGACTAGCCTACGAGCAGTACTTC
>few|TRBV6-1|TRBJ1-4|.|16
CASSRGWGTTNEKLFF
TGTGCCAGCAGTAGGGGGTGGGGAACAACTAATGAAAAACTGTTTTTT
>few|TRBV7-9|TRBJ2-7|.|13
CASRGGGRDEQYF
TGTGCCAGCAGAGGGGGAGGCAGGGACGAGCAGTACTTC
>many|TRBV5-1|TRBJ2-1|.|15
CASSLVLATYNEQFF
TGCGCCAGCAGCTTGGTATTAGCCACTTACAATGAGCAGTTCTTC
>many|TRBV10-3|TRBJ2-2|TRBD2|15
CAITETGGETGELFF
TGTGCCATCACTGAGACGGGAGGGGAAACCGGGGAGCTGTTTTTT
>.|TRBV12-3/TRBV12-4|TRBJ2-1|TRBD2|18
CASNLGLAGDVSYNEQFF
TGTGCCAGCAACCTGGGACTAGCGGGAGACGTTTCCTACAATGAGCAGTTCTTC
>.|TRBV28|TRBJ1-3|.|16
CASRLKGVPSGNTIYF
TGTGCCAGCAGACTAAAAGGGGTACCCTCTGGAAACACCATATATTTT
>few|TRBV12-3/TRBV12-4|TRBJ1-1|.|14
CASSLAAGKTEAFF
TGTGCCAGCAGTTTAGCGGCAGGGAAAACTGAAGCTTTCTTT
>.|TRBV24-1|TRBJ2-5|TRBD1|16
CATSDYDRGRGETQYF
TGTGCCACCAGTGACTACGACAGGGGGAGAGGAGAGACCCAGTACTTC
>few|TRBV27|TRBJ1-1|.|14
CASSDRAGDTEAFF
TGTGCCAGCAGTGATCGGGCGGGAGACACTGAAGCTTTCTTT
>few|TRBV20-1|TRBJ1-5|.|13
CSATQSRVQPQHF
TGCAGTGCGACCCAGTCGAGGGTTCAGCCCCAGCATTTT
>.|TRBV4-2|TRBJ2-2|.|16
CASSQDRTKNTGELFF
TGTGCCAGCAGCCAAGATCGGACCAAGAACACCGGGGAGCTGTTTTTT
>many|TRBV20-1|TRBJ2-3|.|15
CSATPGGASTDTQYF
TGCAGTGCTACGCCCGGCGGTGCTAGCACAGATACGCAGTATTTT
>few|TRBV20-1|TRBJ2-1|.|13
CSARVVAGGEQFF
TGCAGCGCTAGGGTCGTTGCCGGCGGTGAGCAGTTCTTC
>few|TRBV5-1|TRBJ2-1|TRBD2|14
CASSELASNNEQFF
TGCGCCAGCAGCGAACTAGCGAGCAACAATGAGCAGTTCTTC